This TCR beta chain comes out of a study of T-cell reconstitution after alpha-beta-depleted transplantation in children (dated by TCRdb to about 2016). In the study overall: The study quantitatively tracked T-cell immune reconstitution after TCRalphabeta/CD19-depleted allogeneic hematopoietic cell transplantation in children using TCR repertoire profiling.

Libraries were built with PCR. The data were produced on an Illumina HiSeq 2500. To normalize quantification of the TCRbeta repertoire, the TCR libraries were built with molecular barcoding that relied on unique molecular identifiers. TCRdb ran its own pipeline on the public reads, namely fastp trimming at Q25 and MiXCR clone calling, and kept in-frame beta chains. Rows with one shared CDR3 protein collapse into an entry with the most common genes and DNA. The table for this sample lists 260,000 or so distinct CDR3 sequences; around 12% of them were counted only once. About 2.4% of the sample goes to the ten largest clones. Via the germline V gene (reference sequence), CDR1 is MNHEY and CDR2 SMNVEV. The CDR3 starts with the cysteine, ends with the phenylalanine, and has 15 residues. Solely the CDR3 DNA is kept, with 45 bases framed from the first base. This clonotype was recorded many times. The specificity of this receptor is unknown. At one of its ends the junction is not consistent with the germline gene, which may arise from a read error.

The V gene is TRBV27 and the J gene is TRBJ2-1; 9 central nucleotides agree with TRBD2. Specimen: PBMCs from the stem cell graft donor, collected from the stem cell graft. This TCR came from a human donor who donated a stem cell graft to a child with acute lymphoblastic leukemia. The CDR3 amino acid sequence is: CTSSLLLAGLNEQFF. The sequence in DNA is TGCACCAGCAGTTTACTCCTAGCGGGGCTGAATGAGCAGTTCTTC.